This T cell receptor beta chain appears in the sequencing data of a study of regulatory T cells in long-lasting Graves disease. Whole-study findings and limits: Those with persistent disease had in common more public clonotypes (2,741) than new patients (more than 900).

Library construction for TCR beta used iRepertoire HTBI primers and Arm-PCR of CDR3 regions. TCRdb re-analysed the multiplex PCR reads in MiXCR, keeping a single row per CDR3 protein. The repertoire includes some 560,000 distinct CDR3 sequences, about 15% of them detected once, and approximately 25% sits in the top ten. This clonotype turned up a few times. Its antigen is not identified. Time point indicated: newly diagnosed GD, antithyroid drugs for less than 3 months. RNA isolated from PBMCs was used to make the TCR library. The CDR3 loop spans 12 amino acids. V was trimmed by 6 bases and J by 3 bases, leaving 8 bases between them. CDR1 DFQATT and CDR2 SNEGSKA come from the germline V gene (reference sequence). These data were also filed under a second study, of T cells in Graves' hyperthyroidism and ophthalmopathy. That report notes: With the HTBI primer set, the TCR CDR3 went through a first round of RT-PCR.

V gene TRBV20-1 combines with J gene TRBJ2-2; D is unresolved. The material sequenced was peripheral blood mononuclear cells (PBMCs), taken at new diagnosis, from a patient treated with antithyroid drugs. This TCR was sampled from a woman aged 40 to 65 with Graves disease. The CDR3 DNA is TGCAGTGCCTGGACGGACACCGGGGAGCTGTTTTTT. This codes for CSAWTDTGELFF.